The 18 T cell receptor beta chains reported below all come from one sample, sequenced in a study of CD8+ T cells in alopecia areata. As the sequencing template, cDNA was produced by extracting RNA and reverse transcribing it. Libraries were prepared by immunoSEQ multiplex PCR; TCRdb keeps only in-frame clonotypes and omits some of them. The sample lists 120,000 to 150,000 clones, around 82% occurring once. The treatment: oral pan-JAK inhibitor, 5-10 mg twice daily. The sequencing here drew on CD8+ T cells sorted from blood, taken at week 4, from a patient treated with tofacitinib. These TCRs come from a human donor with alopecia areata.

The V call is TRBV7-2, the J call TRBJ1-1; D ambiguous. With 1 base removed from V and 4 bases from J, the gap between germline ends came to 7 bases. The germline V gene has CDR1 SGHTA and CDR2 FQGNSA. This CDR3 comprises 13 residues. This CDR3 is CASSLGVITEAFF. The CDR3 bases are TGTGCCAGCAGCTTAGGGGTGATCACTGAAGCTTTCTTT. The whole variable domain, remainder taken from reference TRBV7-2 and TRBJ1-1, is GAGVSQSPSNKVTEKGKDVELRCDPISGHTALYWYRQSLGQGLEFLIYFQGNSAPDKSGLPSDRFSAERTGGSVSTLTIQRTQQEDSAVYLCASSLGVITEAFFGQGTRLTVV.

CDR3 DNA: TGTGCCAGCAGCTTAGGAAGAGTCTATGGCTACACCTTC. Encoded protein: CASSLGRVYGYTF. The chain combines TRBV13 with TRBJ1-2; no clear D gene. V gave up 0 bases and J gave up 4 bases, with 6 bases separating them. The germline V gene encodes CDR1 PRHDT and CDR2 FYEKMQ (reference sequence). The CDR3 runs 13 residues.

This clone showed up just a few times. The rearrangement links TRBV2 to TRBJ2-1; tentative D call: TRBD2 (6 bases). CDR1 is SNHLY, CDR2 FYNNEI, per germline. This CDR3 is built from 15 residues. With 4 bases removed from V and 2 bases from J, the gap between germline ends came to 12 bases. In DNA form, the CDR3 reads TGTGCCAGCAGTGTCGGAACTAGCCCCTACAATGAGCAGTTCTTC. This encodes CASSVGTSPYNEQFF.

The genes are TRBV4-1 and TRBJ1-6, with D maybe TRBD1 (6 bases). Trimming stripped 0 bases from V and 10 bases from J, with 13 bases between. Per germline, CDR1 MGHRA and CDR2 YSYEKL. This CDR3 has 15 residues. This CDR3 reads CASSQDRGASSPLHF. CDR3 DNA: TGCGCCAGCAGCCAAGATCGGGGGGCCAGCTCACCCCTCCACTTT.

The V and J genes are TRBV5-5 and TRBJ2-1; maybe TRBD2 (6 bases). This CDR3 is built from 16 residues. Germline V gene lookup returns CDR1 SGHKS and CDR2 YYEKEE (reference sequence). V shed 4 bases and J shed 4 bases, with 18 bases lying between them. DNA for the CDR3: TGTGCCAGCAGCCCCGGGGGAGAGTGGGAGTACAATGAGCAGTTCTTC. This gives the protein CASSPGGEWEYNEQFF.

This clone was seen only once. J is TRBJ1-2 and V is TRBV5-1; D ambiguous. V shed 0 bases and J shed 3 bases, with 12 bases lying between them. This CDR3 is 15 amino acids long. Germline CDR1 reads SGHRS; CDR2 reads YFSETQ. Here the CDR3 reads CASSLDGSHDYGYTF. CDR3 nucleotide sequence: TGCGCCAGCAGCTTGGACGGATCCCACGACTATGGCTACACCTTC.

This chain joins TRBV19 and TRBJ2-1; 9 bases are shared with TRBD1. Germline CDR1 reads LNHDA; CDR2 reads SQIVND (reference sequence). The CDR3 sequence is 15 residues long. Losses at the gene ends were 3 bases for V and 0 bases for J; bases not matched to a gene: 0. In DNA, the CDR3 is TGTGCCAGTAGTATGACAGGGGGCTCCTACAATGAGCAGTTCTTC. It specifies CASSMTGGSYNEQFF.

The chain carries TRBV7-6 and TRBJ1-2; no reliable D call. Germline CDR1 reads SGHVS; CDR2 reads FNYEAQ. Trimming removed 5 bases from V and 2 bases from J, with 9 bases in between. The CDR3 loop spans 13 amino acids. The CDR3 DNA reads TGTGCCAGCAGCCGCGAGGGAAACTATGGCTACACCTTC. Its translation is CASSREGNYGYTF. Drawing the rest from reference TRBV7-6 and TRBJ1-2, the complete variable domain is GAGVSQSPRYKVTKRGQDVALRCDPISGHVSLYWYRQALGQGPEFLTYFNYEAQQDKSGLPNDRFSAERPEGSISTLTIQRTEQRDSAMYRCASSREGNYGYTFGSGTRLTVV.

The CDR3 spells CASSEQGVETEAFF. The CDR3 nucleotides are TGTGCCAGCAGCGAACAGGGGGTAGAGACTGAAGCTTTCTTT. The V and J genes are TRBV21-1 and TRBJ1-1; the table's TRBD1 call for D was not verified on the DNA. TRBV21-1 is described as a pseudogene. CDR3 length: 14 amino acids.

This chain connects TRBV7-9 to TRBJ2-2; the D is unclear. The V gene's germline CDR1 is SEHNR and CDR2 FQNEAQ (reference sequence). The CDR3 runs 12 residues. V lost 5 bases and J 3 bases, leaving 4 bases between the germline ends. CDR3 DNA: TGTGCCAGCAGCCTTGACACCGGGGAGCTGTTTTTT. It specifies CASSLDTGELFF.

This chain joins TRBV30 and TRBJ1-1; D call uncertain. Germline V lookup: CDR1 GTSNPN, CDR2 SVGIG (reference sequence). Trimming left V 0 bases short and J 1 base short, with 12 bases between. This CDR3 comprises 15 residues. The CDR3 loop is CAWSVPYLQNTEAFF. In DNA, the CDR3 is TGTGCCTGGAGTGTCCCCTACCTACAGAACACTGAAGCTTTCTTT.

V usage is TRBV5-6 and J usage is TRBJ2-6; possibly TRBD1 for D (5 bases). The ends were cut back, 3 bases at V and 4 bases at J, with 11 bases in the middle. This CDR3 comprises 15 residues. From germline, CDR1 is SGHDT and CDR2 YYEEEE. The CDR3 DNA sequence: TGTGCCAGCAGCTCATCAGGGTCCGGGGCCAACGTCCTGACTTTC. The encoded protein is CASSSSGSGANVLTF.

CDR3 region: CASSIQRGATDTQYF. The CDR3 region has the DNA TGTGCCAGTAGTATCCAGCGGGGGGCCACAGATACGCAGTATTTT. This chain links TRBV19 with TRBJ2-3; TRBD2 agrees at 9 bases. The junction had 3 bases not matched to a gene; V was cut back by 3 bases and J by 2 bases. The V gene's germline CDR1 is LNHDA and CDR2 SQIVND (reference sequence). The CDR3 consists of 15 residues.

The chain has TRBV6-5 and TRBJ2-5, with D possibly being TRBD1 (6 bases). The germline CDR1 and CDR2 sequences are MNHEY and SVGAGI. Between the trimmed V and J ends, which lost 2 bases and 4 bases, there was a span of 11 bases. The CDR3 runs 14 residues. CDR3 loop: CASSYGGRGETQYF. Written as DNA, the CDR3 is TGTGCCAGCAGTTACGGAGGCAGGGGAGAGACCCAGTACTTC.

On this clone itself: The sample contains more than one DNA sequence encoding this CDR3. This chain joins TRBV5-4 and TRBJ2-7, with TRBD1 matching 10 bases. The germline gives CDR1 SGHNT, CDR2 YYREEE (reference sequence). Trimming at V came to 3 bases and at J to 3 bases, leaving 3 bases not matched to a gene. The CDR3 consists of 14 residues. CDR3 DNA: TGTGCCAGCAGCTCGGACAGGGGGAACTACGAGCAGTACTTC. This translates into CASSSDRGNYEQYF.

The chain employs TRBV19 and TRBJ1-5; D is uncertain. V shed 5 bases and J shed 6 bases, with 17 bases lying between them. The CDR3 is made up of 15 amino acids. Germline-derived CDR1 and CDR2 are LNHDA and SQIVND (reference sequence). The CDR3 DNA sequence: TGTGCCAGTAGTGGTGCCGGATTTTTGGGTCAGCCCCAGCATTTT. This codes for CASSGAGFLGQPQHF.

The V call is TRBV19, the J call TRBJ2-7; 7 nucleotides align to TRBD1. The J segment lost 6 bases and the V segment lost 5 bases, leaving 7 bases of the junction unmatched. This CDR3 comprises 13 residues. Germline CDR1 LNHDA, CDR2 SQIVND (reference sequence). The CDR3 nucleotides are TGTGCCAGTAGTCCGACAGGGTGGTCCGAGCAGTACTTC. Its protein is CASSPTGWSEQYF. The whole variable domain, filled in from reference TRBV19 and TRBJ2-7, reads DGGITQSPKYLFRKEGQNVTLSCEQNLNHDAMYWYRQDPGQGLRLIYYSQIVNDFQKGDIAEGYSVSREKKESFPLTVTSAQKNPTAFYLCASSPTGWSEQYFGPGTRLTVT.

Concerning this clone itself: Other DNA sequences of this sample code for an identical CDR3. The V call is TRBV7-9, the J call TRBJ1-6, with 10 bases lining up with TRBD1. J gave up 8 bases and V 3 bases, and 1 base lay outside the gene matches. Looked up from germline, CDR1 is SEHNR and CDR2 is FQNEAQ (reference sequence). The CDR3 loop spans 14 amino acids. The CDR3 sequence is CASSLGTGDSPLHF. The CDR3 region has the DNA TGTGCCAGCAGCTTGGGGACAGGGGATTCACCCCTCCACTTT.